This is a list of T cell receptor beta chains from one sample in a study of early T cells in non-severe SARS-CoV-2 infection. TCRdb independently ran MiXCR on the 5' RACE reads; one entry per CDR3 protein. Among roughly 93,000 distinct CDR3 sequences listed, 11% were seen once. Material for sequencing was whole blood. The receptors derive from an adult who was a healthcare worker with PCR-confirmed SARS-CoV-2 infection or an uninfected control (not recorded which). The CDR3 runs from the conserved cysteine through the conserved F or W. The D gene is left open where the match is weak. Where a row states a size, it is once, few, many or the class of an expanded clone; other rows omit it.

D | size | J | V | CDR3 | DNA
TRBD1 | NA | TRBJ2-2 | TRBV18 | CASSLSLDRANTGELFF | TGTGCCAGCTCTCTATCCCTCGACAGGGCGAACACCGGGGAGCTGTTTTTT
TRBD2 | few | TRBJ2-1 | TRBV30 | CAVAGGPGEQFF | TGTGCCGTAGCGGGGGGGCCAGGTGAGCAGTTCTTC
NA | few | TRBJ1-5 | TRBV5-4 | CASSFGGRDQPQHF | TGTGCCAGCAGCTTCGGGGGGAGGGATCAGCCCCAGCATTTT
NA | few | TRBJ2-1 | TRBV25-1 | CASKDLSSYNEQFF | TGTGCCAGCAAGGACCTAAGCTCCTACAATGAGCAGTTCTTC
NA | many | TRBJ1-2 | TRBV27 | CASAGRGANYGYTF | TGTGCCAGCGCCGGACGCGGAGCTAACTATGGCTACACCTTC
TRBD2 | many | TRBJ2-2 | TRBV6-5 | CASGREVNTGELFF | TGTGCCAGTGGGAGGGAGGTAAACACCGGGGAGCTGTTTTTT
NA | NA | TRBJ2-2 | TRBV28 | CASSLLRPNTGELFF | TGTGCCAGCAGTTTACTTCGGCCGAACACCGGGGAGCTGTTTTTT
NA | many | TRBJ2-7 | TRBV28 | CASSLAQDYEQYF | TGTGCCAGCAGTTTGGCACAGGACTACGAGCAGTACTTC
NA | few | TRBJ2-3 | TRBV5-1 | CASSPSGDTQYF | TGCGCCAGCAGTCCTTCAGGGGATACGCAGTATTTT
NA | NA | TRBJ2-2 | TRBV15 | CATSRDRAGELFF | TGTGCCACCAGCAGGGACAGAGCCGGGGAGCTGTTTTTT
NA | few | TRBJ1-1 | TRBV20-1 | CSAWSRGQAFF | TGCAGTGCTTGGAGTAGGGGTCAGGCTTTCTTT
NA | many | TRBJ1-6 | TRBV14 | CASSPEGGAFGSPLHF | TGTGCCAGCAGCCCGGAGGGGGGGGCGTTTGGCTCACCCCTCCACTTT
TRBD2 | many | TRBJ2-2 | TRBV18 | CASSPPSGRPTGELFF | TGTGCCAGCTCACCACCTAGCGGGAGACCCACCGGGGAGCTGTTTTTT
TRBD2 | NA | TRBJ2-3 | TRBV20-1 | CSARRSGDIGNTQYF | TGCAGTGCCCGACGTAGCGGGGATATTGGGAATACGCAGTATTTT
TRBD2 | NA | TRBJ2-7 | TRBV2 | CVSAAGDEQYF | TGTGTCAGCGCTGCGGGGGACGAGCAGTACTTC
NA | few | TRBJ1-1 | TRBV6-6 | CASTPGQRTEAFF | TGTGCCAGCACCCCCGGACAGAGGACTGAAGCTTTCTTT
NA | many | TRBJ2-7 | TRBV3-1 | CASSQQTRAHEQYF | TGTGCCAGCAGCCAACAAACCAGGGCCCACGAGCAGTACTTC
NA | few | TRBJ1-6 | TRBV5-1 | CASSLAGLRYNSPLHF | TGCGCCAGCAGCTTGGCAGGGTTAAGATACAATTCACCCCTCCACTTT
NA | NA | TRBJ2-2 | TRBV2 | CASSVTLQGNTGELFF | TGTGCCAGCAGTGTAACCCTCCAGGGAAACACCGGGGAGCTGTTTTTT
NA | many | TRBJ2-3 | TRBV7-2 | CASSLVLRTDTQYF | TGTGCCAGCAGCCTAGTGCTTCGCACAGATACGCAGTATTTT
NA | few | TRBJ1-1 | TRBV7-9 | CASSSDTLNTEAFF | TGTGCCAGCAGCTCCGACACACTGAACACTGAAGCTTTCTTT
NA | many | TRBJ2-6 | TRBV5-1 | CASSPVSPSSSGANVLTF | TGCGCCAGCAGCCCTGTGTCCCCCTCTAGCTCTGGGGCCAACGTCCTGACTTTC
NA | many | TRBJ1-5 | TRBV5-1 | CASSLSGEDNQPQHF | TGCGCCAGCAGCTTGTCAGGGGAAGACAATCAGCCCCAGCATTTT
TRBD2 | NA | TRBJ2-1 | TRBV24-1 | CATSDPQGGQGNEQFF | TGTGCCACCAGTGATCCCCAGGGAGGGCAAGGCAATGAGCAGTTCTTC
TRBD2 | many | TRBJ2-1 | TRBV7-9 | CASSLVGGPVNEQFF | TGTGCCAGCAGCTTAGTGGGAGGGCCAGTCAATGAGCAGTTCTTC
NA | many | TRBJ2-3 | TRBV3-1 | CASSPAGGSTDTQYF | TGTGCCAGCAGCCCCGCCGGGGGTAGCACAGATACGCAGTATTTT
TRBD1 | NA | TRBJ2-7 | TRBV5-1 | CASSLGRDRSYEQYF | TGCGCCAGCAGCTTAGGCCGGGACAGATCCTACGAGCAGTACTTC
NA | NA | TRBJ2-5 | TRBV5-1 | CASSLAGQRQETQYF | TGCGCCAGCAGCTTGGCAGGACAGCGCCAAGAGACCCAGTACTTC
NA | many | TRBJ1-1 | TRBV7-9 | CASSFGMNTEAFF | TGTGCCAGCAGCTTCGGAATGAACACTGAAGCTTTCTTT
NA | many | TRBJ1-4 | TRBV5-1 | CASSLVPRGANEKLFF | TGCGCCAGCAGCTTGGTGCCCCGGGGCGCCAATGAAAAACTGTTTTTT
NA | few | TRBJ2-3 | TRBV20-1 | CSASRTPNTQYF | TGCAGTGCTAGCCGGACTCCTAATACGCAGTATTTT
TRBD2 | NA | TRBJ2-7 | TRBV20-1 | CSALGGPYEQYF | TGCAGTGCCCTGGGAGGGCCCTACGAGCAGTACTTC
TRBD2 | many | TRBJ2-2 | TRBV20-1 | CSAREPAGGPQYGELFF | TGCAGTGCTAGAGAGCCAGCGGGAGGGCCGCAGTACGGGGAGCTGTTTTTT
NA | NA | TRBJ2-3 | TRBV6-4 | CATRRGLTDTQYF | TGTGCCACGCGACGGGGGCTGACAGATACGCAGTATTTT
NA | few | TRBJ1-3 | TRBV4-1 | CASSQDHRTGNTIYF | TGCGCCAGCAGCCAAGATCACAGGACTGGAAACACCATATATTTT
NA | many | TRBJ1-5 | TRBV7-8 | CASRPSGGPNQPQHF | TGTGCCAGCAGACCAAGCGGGGGTCCCAATCAGCCCCAGCATTTT
NA | NA | TRBJ1-1 | TRBV3-1 | CASSRKMAAGTEAFF | TGTGCCAGCAGCCGAAAGATGGCAGCTGGCACTGAAGCTTTCTTT
NA | many | TRBJ2-1 | TRBV9 | CASSGLVGSHNEQFF | TGTGCCAGCAGCGGACTAGTTGGGTCGCACAATGAGCAGTTCTTC
NA | few | TRBJ2-1 | TRBV5-1 | CASSSGVNNEQFF | TGCGCCAGCAGCTCGGGGGTGAACAATGAGCAGTTCTTC
NA | many | TRBJ1-3 | TRBV7-9 | CASSLSDAHTIYF | TGTGCCAGCAGCTTATCGGACGCGCACACCATATATTTT
NA | NA | TRBJ1-4 | TRBV30 | CAWSVVSEKLFF | TGTGCCTGGAGTGTAGTAAGCGAAAAACTGTTTTTT
TRBD1 | many | TRBJ1-1 | TRBV29-1 | CSVEDRGQVEAFF | TGCAGCGTTGAAGATCGTGGACAGGTTGAAGCTTTCTTT
TRBD1 | many | TRBJ2-7 | TRBV14 | CASSLTGGTYEQYF | TGTGCCAGCAGCCTGACAGGGGGGACCTACGAGCAGTACTTC
NA | NA | TRBJ2-3 | TRBV20-1 | CSARTLTDTQYF | TGCAGTGCTAGGACCCTCACAGATACGCAGTATTTT
NA | many | TRBJ2-7 | TRBV4-1 | CASSQETGALYEQYF | TGCGCCAGCAGCCAGGAGACCGGGGCGCTCTACGAGCAGTACTTC
NA | few | TRBJ2-2 | TRBV7-9 | CASSHRATQPTGELFF | TGTGCCAGCAGCCACCGGGCCACCCAACCCACCGGGGAGCTGTTTTTT
TRBD2 | many | TRBJ2-3 | TRBV2 | CASTGLADTDTQYF | TGTGCCAGCACAGGCCTAGCGGACACAGATACGCAGTATTTT
NA | few | TRBJ1-6 | TRBV5-1 | CASSYGQPDSPLHF | TGCGCCAGCAGCTATGGACAGCCGGATTCACCCCTCCACTTT
TRBD2 | many | TRBJ2-7 | TRBV9 | CASSISSGTPYEQYF | TGTGCCAGCAGCATCAGTAGCGGGACGCCCTACGAGCAGTACTTC
TRBD2 | NA | TRBJ2-3 | TRBV7-2 | CASSFKLAGGSSTDTQYF | TGTGCCAGCAGCTTTAAGCTAGCGGGGGGCTCTAGCACAGATACGCAGTATTTT
NA | NA | TRBJ2-2 | TRBV27 | CASSLGRFVGELFF | TGTGCCAGCAGTCTGGGCAGGTTTGTCGGGGAGCTGTTTTTT
NA | many | TRBJ1-6 | TRBV6-5 | CASSRPTDRYNSPLHF | TGTGCCAGCAGTCGACCCACGGACAGATATAATTCACCCCTCCACTTT
NA | NA | TRBJ2-7 | TRBV27 | CASSLSTGTYGYEQYF | TGTGCCAGCAGTTTATCAACCGGGACGTATGGGTACGAGCAGTACTTC
TRBD1 | few | TRBJ1-1 | TRBV7-9 | CASSFQGASEAFF | TGTGCCAGCAGCTTTCAGGGGGCATCTGAAGCTTTCTTT
TRBD1 | many | TRBJ1-1 | TRBV7-6 | CASSSIRRQGLNTEAFF | TGTGCCAGCAGCTCAATTAGACGACAGGGTCTGAACACTGAAGCTTTCTTT
NA | many | TRBJ2-7 | TRBV7-2 | CASSLQGRIKDEQYF | TGTGCCAGCAGCTTACAGGGGCGCATTAAGGACGAGCAGTACTTC
TRBD2 | many | TRBJ2-3 | TRBV7-6 | CASSLGRSSGNTDTQYF | TGTGCCAGCAGCTTAGGTCGGTCTAGCGGGAACACAGATACGCAGTATTTT
NA | few | TRBJ2-1 | TRBV5-4 | CASSLDGGLRYNEQFF | TGTGCCAGCAGCTTGGATGGGGGGTTAAGGTACAATGAGCAGTTCTTC
TRBD1 | few | TRBJ2-7 | TRBV2 | CASRELDRELPEQYF | TGTGCCAGCAGAGAGCTGGACAGGGAACTCCCCGAGCAGTACTTC